One and the same sample provided the 9 T cell receptor beta chains below, sequenced in a study of shared clonotypes between healthy human individuals. Produced via immunoSEQ multiplex PCR; TCRdb's table is partial and in-frame only. Of roughly 2.1 million clones in the sample, about 93% were seen once. CD45RO-negative, CCR7-positively selected cells formed the naive CD8 fraction, excluding terminally differentiated effector memory CD45RA+ cells. The sample comprised naive CD8+ T cells from PBMCs. These receptors originate from a man between 18 and 29 years old in good health. Some clones in this sample may be carry-over from other donors' samples.

V is TRBV5-1 and J is TRBJ1-3; D ambiguous. The CDR3 is 15 residues long. From germline, CDR1 is SGHRS and CDR2 YFSETQ. Trimming shortened V by 4 bases and J by 0 bases, and 11 bases separated the two germline ends. The CDR3 sequence: CASSPRTFSGNTIYF. CDR3 nucleotide sequence: TGCGCCAGCAGCCCGCGGACTTTCTCTGGAAACACCATATATTTT.

The CDR3 DNA reads TGTGCCAGCAGTAAAGGACTAGCGCACACAGATACGCAGTATTTT. It is translated as CASSKGLAHTDTQYF. V usage is TRBV27 and J usage is TRBJ2-3, with TRBD2 matching over 9 bases. Germline trimming cut 5 bases from V and 2 bases from J; bases unmatched to any gene: 5. Germline assignment: CDR1 MNHEY and CDR2 SMNVEV (reference sequence). This CDR3 contains 15 residues.

The J gene is TRBJ2-1, the V gene TRBV11-3; D might be TRBD1 (6 bases). The CDR3 spans 14 residues. Per germline, CDR1 SGHNT and CDR2 YENEEA. Trimming removed 0 bases from V and 5 bases from J, with 8 bases in between. This CDR3 reads CASSLDNRDNEQFF. The CDR3 nucleotides read TGTGCCAGCAGCTTAGACAACAGGGACAATGAGCAGTTCTTC.

A word on this clone: Other DNA sequences of this sample code for an identical CDR3. The V call is TRBV4-3, the J call TRBJ1-2; no firm D call. CDR3 length equals 14 residues. Per germline, CDR1 LGHNA and CDR2 YSLEER. V was shortened by 0 bases and J by 1 base, with 6 bases between the two germline ends. CDR3 in amino acids: CASSQDGGNYGYTF. CDR3 DNA: TGCGCCAGCAGCCAAGATGGAGGTAACTATGGCTACACCTTC.

This clone was counted only a few times. The chain joins TRBV7-9 to TRBJ2-7, with TRBD1 matching 7 bases. Losses at the gene ends were 6 bases for V and 1 base for J; bases not matched to a gene: 9. CDR3 length equals 15 residues. Germline V gene lookup returns CDR1 SEHNR and CDR2 FQNEAQ (reference sequence). The CDR3 bases are TGTGCCAGCAGTATCACAGGGGCGAGTTCCTACGAGCAGTACTTC. Its protein is CASSITGASSYEQYF.

The chain recombines TRBV28 with TRBJ1-1; perhaps TRBD1 as D (5 bases). The V gene lost 3 bases and the J gene lost 5 bases, with 10 bases spanning the gap. CDR3 length equals 13 residues. Germline lookup yields CDR1 MDHEN and CDR2 SYDVKM. The CDR3 DNA follows: TGTGCCAGCAGTTTCATGGGGGGGACTGAAGCTTTCTTT. Amino acids: CASSFMGGTEAFF.

V gene TRBV27 combines with J gene TRBJ1-1; tentative D call: TRBD1 (5 bases). The CDR3 loop spans 15 amino acids. Germline lookup yields CDR1 MNHEY and CDR2 SMNVEV (reference sequence). V gave up 6 bases and J gave up 5 bases, with 19 bases separating them. CDR3 DNA: TGTGCCAGCAGCATCGGAGTGGGGCGAGGGACTGAAGCTTTCTTT. It codes for CASSIGVGRGTEAFF.

This chain links TRBV19 with TRBJ1-1; tentatively, D is TRBD1 (5 bases). V dropped 4 bases and J dropped 1 base, with 13 bases sitting between them. Germline V gene data show CDR1 as LNHDA and CDR2 as SQIVND (reference sequence). The CDR3 is 15 residues long. Here the CDR3 DNA reads TGTGCCAGTAGTAGTCGGGGGGGTACGAACACTGAAGCTTTCTTT. It codes for CASSSRGGTNTEAFF.

The V gene is TRBV19, the J gene TRBJ1-5; D is possibly TRBD1 (5 bases). Trimming stripped 1 base from V and 5 bases from J, with 12 bases between. The CDR3 contains 15 residues. Germline V lookup: CDR1 LNHDA, CDR2 SQIVND (reference sequence). CDR3: CASSIGATGYQPQHF. CDR3 DNA: TGTGCCAGTAGTATAGGGGCAACAGGCTATCAGCCCCAGCATTTT.